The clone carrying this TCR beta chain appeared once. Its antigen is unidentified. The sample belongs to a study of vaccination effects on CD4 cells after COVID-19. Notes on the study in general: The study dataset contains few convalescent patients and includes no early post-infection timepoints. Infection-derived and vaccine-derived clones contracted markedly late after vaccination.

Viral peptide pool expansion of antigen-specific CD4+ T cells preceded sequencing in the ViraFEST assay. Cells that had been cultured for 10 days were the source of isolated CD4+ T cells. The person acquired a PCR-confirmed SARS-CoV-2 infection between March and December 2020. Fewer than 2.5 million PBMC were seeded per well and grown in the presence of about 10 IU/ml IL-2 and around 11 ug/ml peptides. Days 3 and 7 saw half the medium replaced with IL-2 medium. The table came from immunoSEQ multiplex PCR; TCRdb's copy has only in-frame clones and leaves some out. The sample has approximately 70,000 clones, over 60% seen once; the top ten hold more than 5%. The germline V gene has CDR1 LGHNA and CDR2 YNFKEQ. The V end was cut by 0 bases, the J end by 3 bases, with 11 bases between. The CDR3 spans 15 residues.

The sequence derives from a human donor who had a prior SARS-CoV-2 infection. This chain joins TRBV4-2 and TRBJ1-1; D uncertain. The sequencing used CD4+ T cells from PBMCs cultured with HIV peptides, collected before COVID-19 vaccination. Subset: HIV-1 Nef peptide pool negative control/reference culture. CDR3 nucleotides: TGTGCCAGCAGCCAAGATCTAGGACGGTACACTGAAGCTTTCTTT. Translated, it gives CASSQDLGRYTEAFF.